A selection of T cell receptor beta chains follows, all from one sample in a study of regulatory T cells in long-lasting Graves disease. TCRdb used MiXCR to reprocess the multiplex PCR reads, holding one entry per CDR3 protein. The table records roughly 610,000 distinct CDR3 sequences, roughly 16% of them present only once. The sample was also reused in another study, on T cells in Graves' hyperthyroidism and ophthalmopathy.

The sample consisted of peripheral blood mononuclear cells (PBMCs), taken at new diagnosis, from a patient treated with antithyroid drugs. Every receptor here comes from a man between 18 and 29 years old with Graves disease. Both conserved end residues are trimmed from each CDR3. Rows may omit the clone size; those that give it use once, few, many or a size class.

v_gene	abundance	j_gene	CDR3aa
TRBV9	few	TRBJ2-1	ASSSTRTVRDEQF
TRBV5-5	.	TRBJ2-5	ASSQEVSGETQY
TRBV20-1	few	TRBJ2-1	SARDVGPYGDEQF
TRBV3-1	many	TRBJ1-5	ASSQDSGDRQPQH
TRBV7-2	.	TRBJ2-6	ASNPGQGYSGANVLT
TRBV12-3/TRBV12-4	few	TRBJ2-7	ASSFSGGGGEQY
TRBV20-1	few	TRBJ1-2	SAGDRGNGYT
TRBV20-1	.	TRBJ2-1	SAPHTLAGDYNEQF
TRBV28	many	TRBJ2-3	ASKEGAGTDTQY
TRBV12-3/TRBV12-4	many	TRBJ2-7	ASSPRVSSYEQY
TRBV5-1	many	.	ASSSARGHGETQY
TRBV20-1	.	TRBJ2-3	SAGGQGGDTQY
TRBV4-1	.	TRBJ2-7	ASSRLGHRISYEQY
TRBV12-3/TRBV12-4	many	TRBJ1-4	ASSIRDPFAELF
TRBV27	many	TRBJ2-1	ASSSGTRGFNEQF
TRBV7-9	many	TRBJ1-1	ASSLQGGLNTEAF
TRBV19	.	TRBJ2-7	ASSIYPGGNYEQY
TRBV12-3/TRBV12-4	.	TRBJ2-1	ASSFRGGGNEQF
TRBV6-2/TRBV6-3	few	TRBJ2-2	ASSYSSGGSGELF
TRBV15	few	TRBJ1-2	ATSRQGSMGYT
TRBV5-8	.	TRBJ2-7	ASSLGRQGAINEQY
TRBV2	many	TRBJ2-7	ASRVAGDPSYEQY
TRBV19	.	TRBJ2-2	ASTRGRPGELF
TRBV9	few	TRBJ2-7	ASSVGSASGDRSYEQY
TRBV18	many	TRBJ2-7	ASSQGTGGVEQY
TRBV30	few	TRBJ2-1	AWSSGINNEQF
TRBV15	.	TRBJ1-1	ATSRDMAPATEAF
TRBV11-2	.	TRBJ1-1	ASSGGSTEAF
TRBV7-2	.	TRBJ1-4	ASSLGRGEEKLF
TRBV6-2/TRBV6-3	.	TRBJ1-4	ASSPRPPGTGLNNEKLF
TRBV10-3	few	TRBJ2-7	AISGLRTSGSHYEQY
TRBV11-1	.	TRBJ2-1	ASSPRNRGRGEQF
TRBV9	.	TRBJ1-5	ASSPSGGASNQPQH
TRBV7-2	many	TRBJ2-1	ASTAGTSGSIEQF
TRBV2	few	TRBJ2-2	ASMRLINTGELF
TRBV20-1	.	TRBJ1-5	SAGTRDRNQPQH
TRBV3-1	many	TRBJ2-1	ASSSTSGTHNEQF
TRBV6-1	many	TRBJ2-7	ASSEGPGEQY
TRBV20-1	.	TRBJ2-3	SAPGTGEIVGESTDTQY